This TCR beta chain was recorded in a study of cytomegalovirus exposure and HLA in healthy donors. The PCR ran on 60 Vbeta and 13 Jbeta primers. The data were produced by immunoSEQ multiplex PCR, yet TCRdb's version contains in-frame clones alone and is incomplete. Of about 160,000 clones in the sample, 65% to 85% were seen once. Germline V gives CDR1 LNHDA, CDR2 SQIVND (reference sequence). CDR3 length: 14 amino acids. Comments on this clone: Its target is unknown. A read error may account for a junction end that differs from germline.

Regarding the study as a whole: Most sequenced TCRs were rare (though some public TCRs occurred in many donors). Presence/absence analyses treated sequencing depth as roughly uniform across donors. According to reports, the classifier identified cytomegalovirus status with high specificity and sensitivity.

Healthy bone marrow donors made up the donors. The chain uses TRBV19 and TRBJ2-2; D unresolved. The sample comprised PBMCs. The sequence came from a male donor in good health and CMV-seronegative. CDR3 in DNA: TGTACCAGTAGTATCTCCGGGTATACCGGGGAGCTGTTTTTT. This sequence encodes CTSSISGYTGELFF.